This entry is about one T cell receptor beta chain. Generated by immunoSEQ multiplex PCR, the TCRdb table keeps only in-frame clones and is missing some. The data show over 75,000 clones, approximately 97% seen once. V lost 1 base to trimming and J lost 2 bases; unmatched junction nucleotides: 2. This CDR3 has 16 residues. CDR1 is MDHEN and CDR2 is SYDVKM in the germline V gene. The source of the sample is a study of technical replicates of blood from four donors. The sequenced sample consisted of T cells isolated from PBMCs. The chain links TRBV28 to TRBJ2-3, with 11 nucleotides matching TRBD2. The TCR originated in a human donor in good health. The DNA of the CDR3 is TGTGCCAGCAGTTTATTACTAGCGGGAGTCACAGATACGCAGTATTTT. It specifies CASSLLLAGVTDTQYF.